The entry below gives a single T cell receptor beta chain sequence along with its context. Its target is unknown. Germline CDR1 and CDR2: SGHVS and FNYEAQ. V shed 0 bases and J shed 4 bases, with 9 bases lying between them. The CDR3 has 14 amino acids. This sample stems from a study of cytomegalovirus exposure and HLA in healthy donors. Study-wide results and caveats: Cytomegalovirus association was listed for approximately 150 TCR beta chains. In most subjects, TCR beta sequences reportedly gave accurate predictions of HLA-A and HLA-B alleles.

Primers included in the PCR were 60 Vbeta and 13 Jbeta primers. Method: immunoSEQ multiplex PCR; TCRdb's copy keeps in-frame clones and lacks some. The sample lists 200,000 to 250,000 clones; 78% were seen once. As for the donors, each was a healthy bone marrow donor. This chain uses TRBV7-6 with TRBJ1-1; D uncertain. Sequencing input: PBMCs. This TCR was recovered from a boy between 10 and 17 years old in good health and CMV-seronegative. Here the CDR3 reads CASSLARTTTEAFF. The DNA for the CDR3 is TGTGCCAGCAGCTTAGCTCGAACTACCACTGAAGCTTTCTTT. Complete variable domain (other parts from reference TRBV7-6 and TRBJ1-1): GAGVSQSPRYKVTKRGQDVALRCDPISGHVSLYWYRQALGQGPEFLTYFNYEAQQDKSGLPNDRFSAERPEGSISTLTIQRTEQRDSAMYRCASSLARTTTEAFFGQGTRLTVV.